This TCR beta chain is drawn from a study of response to subunit inactivated influenza vaccine. Study conclusions and caveats: A suggestion made by the authors is that each seasonal influenza vaccination recruits few new T cells.

The germline gives CDR1 SGHAT, CDR2 FQDESV (reference sequence). The CDR3 is made up of 19 amino acids. The junction had 14 bases not matched to a gene; V was cut back by 5 bases and J by 4 bases. Using its own MiXCR run on the RT-PCR reads, TCRdb lists one record per CDR3 protein. The sample yields fewer than 600,000 distinct CDR3 sequences, around 7.7% seen once. With respect to this clonotype: No antigen is known for it.

This specimen consisted of PBMCs from blood, obtained less than 30 months after vaccination. The receptor comes from a man between 45 and 75 years old who received an inactivated influenza vaccine. The chain links TRBV11-1 to TRBJ2-6; 10 positions match TRBD1. CDR3 in amino acids: CASSQHSGTGVAGANVLTF. CDR3 in DNA: TGTGCCAGCAGCCAGCATTCTGGGACAGGGGTTGCAGGGGCCAACGTCCTGACTTTC. Full variable domain (missing parts from reference TRBV11-1 and TRBJ2-6): EAEVAQSPRYKITEKSQAVAFWCDPISGHATLYWYRQILGQGPELLVQFQDESVVDDSQLPKDRFSAERLKGVDSTLKIQPAELGDSAMYLCASSQHSGTGVAGANVLTFGAGSRLTVL.